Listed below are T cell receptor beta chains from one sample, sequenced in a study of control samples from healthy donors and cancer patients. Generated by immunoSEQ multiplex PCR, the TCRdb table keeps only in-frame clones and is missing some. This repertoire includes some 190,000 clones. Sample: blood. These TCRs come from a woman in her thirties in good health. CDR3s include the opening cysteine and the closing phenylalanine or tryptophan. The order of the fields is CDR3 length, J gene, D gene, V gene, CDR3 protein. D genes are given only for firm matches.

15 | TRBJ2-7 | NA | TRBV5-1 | CASSFSGPSSYEQYF
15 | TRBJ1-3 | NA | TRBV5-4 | CASSLVGKSGNTIYF
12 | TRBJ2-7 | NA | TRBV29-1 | CSVDPGTYEQYF
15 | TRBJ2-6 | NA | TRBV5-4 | CASSLPGTGANVLTF
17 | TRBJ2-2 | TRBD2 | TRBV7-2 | CASSRGLAGSNTGELFF
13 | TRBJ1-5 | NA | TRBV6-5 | CASSYQRNQPQHF
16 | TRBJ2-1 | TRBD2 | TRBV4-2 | CASSQDESSGGNEQFF
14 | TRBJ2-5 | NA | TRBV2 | CASSEVGVRETQYF
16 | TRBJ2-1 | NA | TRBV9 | CASSVGGEVSYNEQFF
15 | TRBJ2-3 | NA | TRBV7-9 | CASSSLGRGTDTQYF
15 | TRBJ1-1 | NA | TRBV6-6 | CASTLLGAPNTEAFF
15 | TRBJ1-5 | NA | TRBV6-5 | CASSYSGGSNQPQHF
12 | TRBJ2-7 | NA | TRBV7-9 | CASSLNWAEQYF
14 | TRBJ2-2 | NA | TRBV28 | CASSWGQNTGELFF
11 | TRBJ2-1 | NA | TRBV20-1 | CSARSEDEQFF
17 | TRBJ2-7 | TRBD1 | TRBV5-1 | CASSLDQLTGGSYEQYF
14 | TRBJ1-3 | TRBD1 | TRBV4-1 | CASSQPGQGNTIYF
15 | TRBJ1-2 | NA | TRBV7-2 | CASSSPLGVHYGYTF
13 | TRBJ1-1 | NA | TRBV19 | CASSGNPGGEAFF
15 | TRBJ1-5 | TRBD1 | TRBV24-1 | CATSDSGTGGQPQHF
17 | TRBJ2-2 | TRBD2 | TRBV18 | CASSPRIGTSETGELFF
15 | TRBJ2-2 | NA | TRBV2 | CASSDSQGNTGELFF
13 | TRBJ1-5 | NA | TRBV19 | CASSTGNNQPQHF
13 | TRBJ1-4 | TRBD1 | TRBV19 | CACSGTGGEKLFF
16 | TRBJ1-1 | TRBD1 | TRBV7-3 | CASSLQGVTLLTEAFF
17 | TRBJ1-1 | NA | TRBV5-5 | CASSLAGRWENYTEAFF
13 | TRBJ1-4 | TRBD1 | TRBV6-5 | CASSPGQGTKLFF
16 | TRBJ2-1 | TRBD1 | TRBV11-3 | CASSSGTGGLGNEQFF
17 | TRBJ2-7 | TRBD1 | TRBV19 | CASSISPPTGGFYEQYF
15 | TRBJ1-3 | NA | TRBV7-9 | CASSPSGLSGNTIYF
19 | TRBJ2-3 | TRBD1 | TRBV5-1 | CASSLRSPPGQGAQDTQYF
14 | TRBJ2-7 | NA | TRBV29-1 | CSVETGNDFYEQYF
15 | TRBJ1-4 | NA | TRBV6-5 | CASSYSQSSNEKLFF
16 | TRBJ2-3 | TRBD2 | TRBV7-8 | CASSSRLAGLTDTQYF
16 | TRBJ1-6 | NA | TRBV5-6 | CASSLAWQGSYSPLHF
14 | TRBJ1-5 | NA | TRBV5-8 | CASSLDSLGGAQHF
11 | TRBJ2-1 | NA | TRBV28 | CASILYNEQFF
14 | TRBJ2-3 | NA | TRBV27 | CASSLSRGRDTQYF
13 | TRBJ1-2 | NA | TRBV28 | CASSLTGANGYTF
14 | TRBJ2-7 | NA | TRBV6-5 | CASVASGAHYEQYF